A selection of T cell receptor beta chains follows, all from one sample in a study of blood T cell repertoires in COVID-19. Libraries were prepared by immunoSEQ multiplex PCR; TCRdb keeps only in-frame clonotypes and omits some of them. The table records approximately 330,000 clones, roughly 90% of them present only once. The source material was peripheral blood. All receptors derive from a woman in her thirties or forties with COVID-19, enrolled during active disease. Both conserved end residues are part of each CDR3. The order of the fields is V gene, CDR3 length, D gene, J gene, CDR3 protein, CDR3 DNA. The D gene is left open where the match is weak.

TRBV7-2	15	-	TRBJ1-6	CASSGDGSDNSPLHF	TGTGCCAGCAGCGGCGACGGGAGCGATAATTCACCCCTCCACTTT
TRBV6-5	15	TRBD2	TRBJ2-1	CASSRGEGANNEQFF	TGTGCCAGCAGCCGCGGGGAGGGCGCCAACAATGAGCAGTTCTTC
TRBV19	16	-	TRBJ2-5	CASSIGGLRGQETQYF	TGTGCCAGTAGTATAGGGGGACTCCGGGGCCAAGAGACCCAGTACTTC
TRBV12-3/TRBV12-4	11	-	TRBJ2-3	CASSLVNTQYF	TGTGCCAGCAGTTTAGTCAATACGCAGTATTTT
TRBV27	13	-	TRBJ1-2	CASSSTGNYGYTF	TGTGCCAGCAGTTCCACCGGGAACTATGGCTACACCTTC
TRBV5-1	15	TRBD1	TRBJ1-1	CASSSGQGKYTEAFF	TGCGCCAGCAGCTCTGGACAGGGGAAGTACACTGAAGCTTTCTTT
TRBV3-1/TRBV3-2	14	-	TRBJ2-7	CASSETTQGRKQYF	TGTGCCAGCAGCGAGACCACCCAGGGTCGGAAGCAGTACTTC
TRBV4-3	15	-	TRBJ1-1	CASSPERRRNTEAFF	TGCGCCAGCAGCCCAGAGCGGAGGAGGAACACTGAAGCTTTCTTT
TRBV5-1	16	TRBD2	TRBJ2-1	CASSLGGTSGGEEQFF	TGCGCCAGCAGCTTGGGTGGGACTAGCGGGGGGGAAGAGCAGTTCTTC
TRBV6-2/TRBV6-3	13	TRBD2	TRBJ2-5	CASSATSGVTQYF	TGTGCCAGCAGCGCTACTAGCGGGGTGACCCAGTACTTC
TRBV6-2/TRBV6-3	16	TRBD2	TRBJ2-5	CASSGLAGAGGETQYF	TGTGCCAGCAGTGGACTAGCGGGAGCCGGGGGGGAGACCCAGTACTTC
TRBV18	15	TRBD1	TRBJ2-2	CASSQGQRNTGELFF	TGTGCCAGCTCACAGGGACAGAGAAACACCGGGGAGCTGTTTTTT
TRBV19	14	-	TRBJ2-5	CASKRGPSQETQYF	TGTGCCAGTAAACGTGGGCCAAGTCAAGAGACCCAGTACTTC
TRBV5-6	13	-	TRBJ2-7	CASSFIRSYEQYF	TGTGCCAGCAGCTTTATCAGATCCTACGAGCAGTACTTC
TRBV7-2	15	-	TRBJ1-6	CASSTDWNRNSPLHF	TGTGCCAGCAGCACGGACTGGAACCGTAATTCACCCCTCCACTTT
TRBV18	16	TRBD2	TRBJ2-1	CASSPGNSGRDDEQFF	TGTGCCAGCTCACCAGGAAATAGCGGGAGGGACGATGAGCAGTTCTTC